The source of this T cell receptor beta chain is a study of T cells in Graves' hyperthyroidism and ophthalmopathy (dated by TCRdb to the late 2010s). With respect to the entire study: Peripheral blood was collected at initial diagnosis, before any treatment. To identify distinguishing TCR V-J signatures, a discovery cohort of about 100 patients was used, comprising some 45 with Graves' ophthalmopathy and some 60 with stable Graves' hyperthyroidism. Prospective prediction of ophthalmopathy was tested in an independent validation cohort consisting of 18 to 20 hyperthyroidism patients and some 17 patients who later progressed to ophthalmopathy. The 95 to 100 discovery patients were randomly divided into training and test sets at a 7:3 ratio. In several Graves' hyperthyroidism patients, the study also compared T-cell repertoires from thyroid tissue with T-cell repertoires from blood. After sampling, hyperthyroidism patients received methimazole starting at 30 mg daily, and ophthalmopathy patients received high-dose intravenous methylprednisolone. According to the paper, TCR Vbeta CDR3 sequencing was carried out on 135 peripheral blood samples, which came from over 40 ophthalmopathy, under 85 hyperthyroidism and approximately 17 progressor patients.

The TCR beta CDR3 regions were amplified from the RNA transcripts. The first round of RT-PCR for the TCR CDR3 was performed with the HTBI primer set and the Qiagen OneStep RT-PCR kit. A second multiplex PCR round built the libraries, followed by size selection and purification. Paired-end sequencing of the libraries was performed with 100 bp reads on an Illumina HiSeq2000. Per the original workflow: SOAPnuke was used to process the raw data, throwing out any read that contained adapters or uncalled bases, had a mean Phred below 15, or lacked an exact constant-primer or identifier match. High-quality paired reads were merged using COPE v1.2.5, and each unique nucleotide sequence was defined as a clonotype. MiTCR v1.1 was used to align clonotypes to the IMGT TRBV, TRBD and TRBJ reference segments. Analysis was restricted to V-J combinations with a frequency above 0.0001, which covered 99% to 99.2% of repertoires. The TCS score was defined as the ratio of F50 (clonal expansion) to E x V (chaos), calculated using BLOSUM62-based TCRdist between CDR3 peptides within each V-J. Welch's t-statistics and random forest reduced 514 V-J features to 10 to 15, which were used in a naive Bayes classifier (R e1071). TCRdb reanalyzed the raw reads on its own, using fastp at Q25 for trimming and MiXCR for clone calling, and kept in-frame beta chains. Duplicate CDR3 protein sequences are folded into a single record with the most common DNA and genes. The V and J calls shown here were made by TCRdb, not taken from the authors' results. The sample includes about 500,000 distinct CDR3 sequences, with more than 15% observed a single time. The biggest ten clones account for about 29% of the sample.

Ophthalmopathy patients had moderately to severely active disease, Clinical Activity Score of at least 3, NOSPECS grade of at least 4, and duration under 3 months. Any patient with an uncontrolled infection, another autoimmune disease, pregnancy or lactation was excluded. Diagnoses were based on clinical symptoms, serum thyroxine and TRAb, thyroid ultrasound and orbital computed tomography. PBMCs were isolated from about 10 ml of fresh peripheral blood by Ficoll-Paque density gradient centrifugation. Trizol reagent was used to extract total RNA, and RNA quality was then checked on an Agilent 2100 Bioanalyzer. The full study reports these points: In validation, progression to ophthalmopathy was predicted by the model with roughly 71% sensitivity and 72% to 85% specificity, a median of about 6.8 months before onset. Ophthalmopathy was separated from stable hyperthyroidism by a 13 V-J signature model, with approximately 85% sensitivity and roughly 81% specificity obtained in cross-validation and 80%/75% obtained in testing. Most expanded thyroid clonotypes (frequency above 0.001) were also detected in blood, a finding suggesting that blood repertoires may reflect thyroid immune responses. No statistical method was used to fix the sample size in advance, and group allocation was not hidden from the investigators.

The V and J ends are trimmed by 0 bases and 6 bases, leaving 16 bases between them. The cysteine opens and the phenylalanine closes a CDR3 of 16 amino acids. Only CDR3 DNA is held: 48 bases, read in frame from base 1. CDR1 and CDR2 (SGDLS, YYNGEE) derive from the germline V gene. This clonotype has a handful of counts. Its antigen target is currently unknown. Base qualities were left out, and no much larger clone turns up one base away. The rearrangement joined TRBV9 to TRBJ2-1; TRBD2 is possibly the D segment (6 matching bases). Sample: blood. This TCR was sampled from a woman younger than 45 with Graves' ophthalmopathy. CDR3 loop: CASSVEWTPGVNEQFF. The sequence in DNA is TGTGCCAGCAGCGTAGAATGGACCCCGGGGGTCAATGAGCAGTTCTTC. The full variable domain, completed from the reference TRBV9 and TRBJ2-1 proteins outside the CDR3, reads DSGVTQTPKHLITATGQRVTLRCSPRSGDLSVYWYQQSLDQGLQFLIQYYNGEERAKGNILERFSAQQFPDLHSELNLSSLELGDSALYFCASSVEWTPGVNEQFFGPGTRLTVL.